These T cell receptor beta chains were read from a single sample in a study of blood T cell repertoires in COVID-19. Sequencing used immunoSEQ multiplex PCR; TCRdb keeps in-frame clones, though not all of them. Counted here are some 320,000 clones, roughly nine tenths occurring once; the ten biggest clones make up around 2.6%. The sample taken for sequencing was PBMCs or T cells enriched from blood (not recorded which). These receptors were obtained from a man in his 60s who had recovered from COVID-19. CDR3s include the opening cysteine and the closing phenylalanine or tryptophan. The D gene is left open where the match is weak. Clone size is given for some rows only: seen once, a few or many times, or a class if the clone is expanded.

TRBV30,once,TRBD1,TRBJ1-1,CAWSYRGARGGEAFF,TGTGCCTGGAGTTACAGGGGAGCCCGAGGGGGGGAAGCTTTCTTT
TRBV3-1/TRBV3-2,NA,TRBD1,TRBJ1-3,CASSGEAAPGQGRNTIYF,TGTGCCAGCAGCGGAGAGGCCGCTCCGGGACAGGGAAGAAACACCATATATTTT
TRBV5-1,NA,TRBD1,TRBJ1-6,CASSLSSGGSPLHF,TGCGCCAGCAGCTTGTCTTCAGGGGGTTCACCCCTCCACTTT
TRBV7-3,NA,NA,TRBJ2-2,CASSPHSRGNTGELFF,TGTGCCAGCAGCCCCCACTCGCGGGGGAACACCGGGGAGCTGTTTTTT
TRBV10-2,once,NA,TRBJ1-4,CASSEPRGSTNEKLFF,TGCGCCAGCAGTGAGCCGAGGGGGTCAACTAATGAAAAACTGTTTTTT
TRBV7-8,NA,TRBD2,TRBJ2-1,CASSGTSAVQPRHNEQFF,TGTGCCAGCAGCGGGACTAGCGCGGTTCAACCAAGACACAATGAGCAGTTCTTC
TRBV4-3,NA,NA,TRBJ1-3,CASSQEGTFGNTIYF,TGCGCCAGCAGCCAAGAGGGGACTTTTGGAAACACCATATATTTT
TRBV5-1,NA,TRBD1,TRBJ1-1,CASSLRSIQGTNTEAFF,TGCGCCAGCAGCTTGAGATCAATACAGGGGACGAACACTGAAGCTTTCTTT
TRBV5-6,few,TRBD2,TRBJ2-4,CASSQGLAGGWNIQYF,TGTGCCAGCAGCCAAGGACTAGCGGGGGGCTGGAACATTCAGTACTTC
TRBV5-4,NA,NA,TRBJ1-2,CASRGRGGIGYTF,TGTGCCAGCAGGGGCAGGGGAGGGATTGGCTACACCTTC
TRBV29-1,NA,NA,TRBJ1-2,CSVARLNSGGYTF,TGCAGCGTTGCACGACTTAATTCCGGGGGCTACACCTTC
TRBV5-1,NA,NA,TRBJ2-1,CASSLSGVHEQFF,TGCGCCAGCAGCTTGTCGGGGGTACATGAGCAGTTCTTC
TRBV29-1,NA,NA,TRBJ2-2,CSVEESGRLAGELFF,TGCAGCGTTGAAGAGTCGGGTCGACTAGCCGGGGAGCTGTTTTTT
TRBV5-1,NA,TRBD1,TRBJ1-4,CASSLAVKSGGNEKLFF,TGCGCCAGCAGCTTGGCCGTGAAGTCAGGGGGAAATGAAAAACTGTTTTTT
TRBV6-5,NA,TRBD2,TRBJ2-1,CASTWTSGRVDEQFF,TGTGCCAGCACTTGGACTAGCGGGAGGGTTGATGAGCAGTTCTTC
TRBV3-1/TRBV3-2,NA,TRBD2,TRBJ2-1,CASSQLAGGGEQFF,TGTGCCAGCAGCCAACTAGCGGGAGGGGGTGAGCAGTTCTTC
TRBV7-9,NA,NA,TRBJ2-3,CASSWAGSTDTQYF,TGTGCCAGCAGCTGGGCGGGGAGCACAGATACGCAGTATTTT
TRBV4-2,NA,NA,TRBJ1-3,CASSQGPGNSGNTIYF,TGTGCCAGCAGCCAAGGGCCGGGTAACTCTGGAAACACCATATATTTT
TRBV6-1,NA,TRBD2,TRBJ2-1,CASSELAGVANEQFF,TGTGCCAGCAGTGAATTAGCGGGAGTCGCCAATGAGCAGTTCTTC
TRBV7-9,NA,NA,TRBJ1-6,CASSLGSQGNSPLHF,TGTGCCAGCAGCTTAGGTAGCCAGGGTAATTCACCCCTCCACTTT
TRBV18,NA,NA,TRBJ1-2,CASSRDTNYGYTF,TGTGCCAGCTCACGGGACACCAACTATGGCTACACCTTC
TRBV5-4,NA,TRBD1,TRBJ2-7,CASTRDRSYEQYF,TGTGCCAGCACGCGGGACAGGTCCTACGAGCAGTACTTC
TRBV6-5,once,TRBD2,TRBJ2-3,CASRKRGSTDTQYF,TGTGCCAGCAGAAAGCGGGGGAGCACAGATACGCAGTATTTT
TRBV9,NA,TRBD2,TRBJ2-7,CASSDEYAAGGLSYEQYF,TGTGCCAGCAGCGACGAATACGCAGCGGGGGGCCTCTCCTACGAGCAGTACTTC
TRBV2,once,NA,TRBJ1-5,CASSEQGTAQHF,TGTGCCAGCAGCGAACAGGGCACGGCCCAGCATTTT
TRBV27,NA,TRBD1,TRBJ2-5,CASSLGGQQETQYF,TGTGCCAGCAGTTTAGGGGGACAGCAAGAGACCCAGTACTTC
TRBV7-6,NA,NA,TRBJ2-7,CASSSSNVRFNEQYF,TGTGCCAGCAGCTCGTCCAACGTGAGGTTCAACGAGCAGTACTTC
TRBV7-2,NA,NA,TRBJ2-6,CASSLVGSRANVLTF,TGTGCCAGCAGCTTAGTCGGTAGCCGGGCCAACGTCCTGACTTTC
TRBV2,NA,NA,TRBJ1-6,CASIEVVSYNSPLHF,TGTGCCAGCATCGAGGTGGTCTCCTATAATTCACCCCTCCACTTT
TRBV6-1,NA,NA,TRBJ2-5,CASSEAPGRGQETQYF,TGTGCCAGCAGTGAAGCGCCAGGACGGGGCCAAGAGACCCAGTACTTC
TRBV21-1,NA,NA,TRBJ1-2,CASSKDSGTGLLFGYTF,TGTGCCAGCAGCAAAGATTCTGGGACAGGGTTACTATTTGGCTACACCTTC
TRBV3-1/TRBV3-2,NA,NA,TRBJ1-6,CASSEVGQLYNSPLHF,TGTGCCAGCAGCGAGGTGGGGCAGCTCTATAATTCACCCCTCCACTTT
TRBV11-3,NA,TRBD2,TRBJ2-5,CASCASGRRETQYF,TGTGCCAGCTGTGCTAGCGGGAGACGGGAGACCCAGTACTTC
TRBV7-6,NA,NA,TRBJ2-1,CASSTGASSYNEQFF,TGTGCCAGCAGCACGGGAGCCTCCTCCTACAATGAGCAGTTCTTC
TRBV7-9,NA,NA,TRBJ2-2,CASSSTGAPELFF,TGTGCCAGCAGCTCTACTGGGGCACCGGAGCTGTTTTTT
TRBV6-5,NA,NA,TRBJ2-5,CASSYSLSVKETQYF,TGTGCCAGCAGTTACTCGCTCAGCGTCAAAGAGACCCAGTACTTC
TRBV7-9,NA,TRBD2,TRBJ2-1,CASSPPGGYNEQFF,TGTGCCAGCTCCCCACCGGGGGGCTACAATGAGCAGTTCTTC
TRBV10-3,NA,NA,TRBJ1-5,CAGGEGDQPQHF,TGTGCCGGAGGGGAGGGGGATCAGCCCCAGCATTTT
TRBV4-1,NA,NA,TRBJ1-1,CASSQDTGLNTEAFF,TGCGCCAGCAGCCAAGATACAGGCTTGAACACTGAAGCTTTCTTT
TRBV2,NA,NA,TRBJ1-4,CASSEAMGGNEKLFF,TGTGCCAGCAGTGAAGCGATGGGAGGGAATGAAAAACTGTTTTTT
TRBV7-2,NA,NA,TRBJ2-5,CASGRGQETQYF,TGTGCCAGCGGAAGGGGCCAAGAGACCCAGTACTTC
TRBV14,NA,NA,TRBJ2-6,CASSPLGAGANVLTF,TGTGCCAGCAGCCCGCTCGGGGCTGGGGCCAACGTCCTGACTTTC